The rows below give T cell receptor beta chains drawn from one sample of a study of T cell repertoires in cytomegalovirus infection. TCRdb recomputed calls from the reads with MiXCR, one row per CDR3 protein. This sample yields hundreds of thousands of distinct CDR3 sequences, of which approximately 25% are seen a single time; around 7.6% belongs to the top ten. Sequencing input: CD8+ T cells from PBMCs. Receptors were obtained from a human donor in good health (CMV status not recorded). Some clones in this sample may be carry-over from other donors' samples. The CDR3 runs from the conserved cysteine through the conserved F or W. A D gene is named only where the DNA matches it firmly. Size is omitted from some rows. Given values are once, few, many or a class for expanded clones.

J	D	V	size	DNA	CDR3
TRBJ1-5	TRBD1	TRBV7-6	-	TGTGCCAGCAGCAGAGCACCGGGACAGAACAATCAGCCCCAGCATTTT	CASSRAPGQNNQPQHF
TRBJ1-1	-	TRBV4-1	-	TGCGCCAGCAGCCCGGAGGGGATCACTGAAGCTTTCTTT	CASSPEGITEAFF
TRBJ2-1	TRBD2	TRBV3-1	many	TGTGCCAGCACCTCCCAGGCGGGGGGGCGGAGCAATGAGCAGTTCTTC	CASTSQAGGRSNEQFF
TRBJ1-2	-	TRBV12-3/TRBV12-4	many	TGTGCCAGCAGTTTAGGAGGGGTGAGCTATGGCTACACCTTC	CASSLGGVSYGYTF
TRBJ2-5	TRBD2	TRBV7-6	-	TGTGCCAGCAGCTTATTTCTAGCGGGGGGAGAGACCCAGTACTTC	CASSLFLAGGETQYF
TRBJ1-3	-	TRBV7-6	few	TGTGCTAGCAGCCGCGGGAGGGCCTCTGGAAACACCATATATTTT	CASSRGRASGNTIYF
TRBJ1-2	-	TRBV12-3/TRBV12-4	-	TGTGCCAGCAGTCCCGGATCTCCATCCGTCTATGGCTACACCTTC	CASSPGSPSVYGYTF
TRBJ1-5	-	TRBV28	-	TGTGCCAGCAGTTTAGTGAAATATAGCAATCAGCCCCAGCATTTT	CASSLVKYSNQPQHF
TRBJ1-2	TRBD1	TRBV14	-	TGTGCCAGCAGCCACACCGGGACAGACTATGGCTACACCTTC	CASSHTGTDYGYTF
TRBJ2-3	-	TRBV7-9	many	TGTGCCAGCAGCTTAGCGGCGACCACCCGAGGAGATACGCAGTATTTT	CASSLAATTRGDTQYF
TRBJ1-4	-	TRBV25-1	-	TGTGCCAGCAGATCCTCTACAGGGTTTAATGAAAAACTGTTTTTT	CASRSSTGFNEKLFF
TRBJ2-3	-	TRBV5-1	-	TGCGCCAGCAGCTTGGCCGTTAGTAGCACAGATACGCAGTATTTT	CASSLAVSSTDTQYF
TRBJ2-2	TRBD1	TRBV23-1	-	TGCGCCAGCAAACGACGGACAGGGGGCAACACCGGGGAGCTGTTTTTT	CASKRRTGGNTGELFF
TRBJ1-6	-	TRBV28	-	TGTGCCAGCAGTTCCCCTCGGACAGTAGTTTCACCCCTCCACTTT	CASSSPRTVVSPLHF
TRBJ1-5	-	TRBV7-6	-	TGTGCCAGCAGCCCCGAGGGATTTAGCAATCAGCCCCAGCATTTT	CASSPEGFSNQPQHF
TRBJ2-3	TRBD2	TRBV18	few	TGTGCCAGCTCACCACCCCGAGCGGGGGGTACGGATACGCAGTATTTT	CASSPPRAGGTDTQYF
TRBJ2-1	TRBD2	TRBV6-1	many	TGTGCCAGTACGATAGCGGGGGGGCTGTTGGATGAGCAGTTCTTC	CASTIAGGLLDEQFF
TRBJ1-1	-	TRBV6-1	many	TGTGCCAGCAGTGAATGGACAGTCACTGAAGCTTTCTTT	CASSEWTVTEAFF
TRBJ1-1	-	TRBV7-9	few	TGTGCCAGCAGCTTAACCAGGACACCGAACACTGAAGCTTTCTTT	CASSLTRTPNTEAFF
TRBJ2-6	-	TRBV19	many	TGTGCCAGTAGCCCAATACCAGTAGCTGGGGCCAACGTCCTGACTTTC	CASSPIPVAGANVLTF
TRBJ2-3	-	TRBV28	many	TGTGCCAGCAGTTTAGATGAGAGCACAGATACGCAGTATTTT	CASSLDESTDTQYF
TRBJ2-2	-	TRBV27	-	TGTGCCAGCAGTTTCGCCGGAGTCAGGGAGCTGTTTTTT	CASSFAGVRELFF
TRBJ1-2	TRBD1	TRBV15	-	TGTGCCACCAGCAACGTCGGGACAGGGGCAAAAGATGGCTACACCTTC	CATSNVGTGAKDGYTF
TRBJ1-2	TRBD1	TRBV2	many	TGTGCCAGCAGTGAGGGGACAGATGGCTACACCTTC	CASSEGTDGYTF
TRBJ2-2	TRBD2	TRBV6-5	-	TGTGCCAGCAGTTACACTAGCGGGGAGGGGGGGGAGCTGTTTTTT	CASSYTSGEGGELFF
TRBJ1-5	-	TRBV2	many	TGTGCCAGCAGTCCCACAGGGATCAATCAGCCCCAGCATTTT	CASSPTGINQPQHF
TRBJ1-1	-	TRBV7-9	few	TGTGCCAGCAGCTCAAGTTGGGGCGAAAACACTGAAGCTTTCTTT	CASSSSWGENTEAFF
TRBJ2-1	TRBD1	TRBV7-3	-	TGTGCCAGCAGCCAGGGGGCTGAGCAGTTCTTC	CASSQGAEQFF
TRBJ1-2	TRBD1	TRBV5-1	many	TGCGCCAGCAGCCCCGGACAGGGAAAAAACCTAAACTATGGCTACACCTTC	CASSPGQGKNLNYGYTF
TRBJ1-1	-	TRBV7-6	few	TGTGCCAGCAGCTTACCAGAACAGGCGAACACTGAAGCTTTCTTT	CASSLPEQANTEAFF
TRBJ1-2	TRBD1	TRBV29-1	-	TGCAGCTTAGGACGGGACAGGGGAAACTATGGCTACACCTTC	CSLGRDRGNYGYTF
TRBJ2-5	-	TRBV4-1	many	TGCGCCAGCAGCCCCCTAATGGAACAAGAGACCCAGTACTTC	CASSPLMEQETQYF
TRBJ2-3	-	TRBV7-2	many	TGTGCCAGCAGCTCCTGGAGTGGGGATACGCAGTATTTT	CASSSWSGDTQYF
TRBJ2-1	-	TRBV12-3/TRBV12-4	many	TGTGCCAGCAGTGCGGACACCAGCTCCTACAATGAGCAGTTCTTC	CASSADTSSYNEQFF
TRBJ2-1	-	TRBV7-9	many	TGTGCCAGCAGCTCCGGACAGAGCTCCTACAATGAGCAGTTCTTC	CASSSGQSSYNEQFF
TRBJ2-1	-	TRBV6-6	few	TGTGCCAGCAGTTACTCGATCCTAGTTGAGCACAATGAGCAGTTCTTC	CASSYSILVEHNEQFF
TRBJ1-1	-	TRBV7-8	few	TGTGCCAGCAGCTCCCGCCCCGGAACCTTTGAAGCTTTCTTT	CASSSRPGTFEAFF
TRBJ2-1	-	TRBV28	-	TGTGCTAGCAGTTTAATTGGGATAGAGCAGTTCTTC	CASSLIGIEQFF
TRBJ1-1	-	TRBV10-3	many	TGTGCCGTTTTAATAAAGAACACTGAAGCTTTCTTT	CAVLIKNTEAFF
TRBJ1-2	-	TRBV4-1	few	TGCGCCAGCAGCCAAGAAGGGAGATTTGGCTACACCTTC	CASSQEGRFGYTF
TRBJ2-3	-	TRBV6-6	-	TGTGCCAGCAGTTACTCGAGCGCGACTAGTTCAGGAGATACGCAGTATTTT	CASSYSSATSSGDTQYF
TRBJ2-3	-	TRBV28	few	TGTGCCAGCAGTTTTTGGAGGACCGCAGATACGCAGTATTTT	CASSFWRTADTQYF